This TCR beta chain was sequenced in a study of beta chain features in type 1 diabetes. Study-wide results and caveats: Individuals with type 1 diabetes displayed fewer insertions and more deletions at VDJ junctions.

Details on this clone: Its cognate antigen is unknown.

This CDR3 has 14 amino acids. Trimming took off 4 bases at V and 8 bases at J, with 16 bases between the two ends. Per germline, CDR1 SGDLS and CDR2 YYNGEE. The entirety of the isolated RNA underwent reverse transcription, so expressed TCRB transcripts were sequenced. Sequencing was performed with immunoSEQ multiplex PCR; in TCRdb, only in-frame clones are kept and a portion is missing. The repertoire holds roughly 500,000 clones, about 10% seen once, with over 0.035% in the top ten. The sample consisted of naive CD4+ T cells from blood. The TCR originated in a woman aged 18-29 years in good health. The rearrangement uses TRBV9 and TRBJ2-1, with a tentative D call TRBD2 (6 bases). CDR3 bases: TGTGCCAGCAGCATCCGTTCGACGGGGGATGAGCAGTTCTTC. The encoded protein is CASSIRSTGDEQFF.